The subject of this entry is one TCR beta chain. Its target is not known. This entry is derived from a study of cytomegalovirus exposure and HLA in healthy donors. The study, taken as a whole, reports: Among TCR beta chains, those listed as cytomegalovirus-associated numbered around 160. An analysis that was carried out later associated 16,951 TCR beta sequences with HLA alleles at 0.05 false discovery rate. The analysis excluded some indistinguishable V segments, including TRBV6-2 and TRBV6-3. Testing in vitro showed a few CMV-associated chains specific for CMV antigens.

The PCR had 60 Vbeta and 13 Jbeta primers. Clones were sequenced by immunoSEQ multiplex PCR, and TCRdb holds only the in-frame ones, with some missing. The repertoire holds tens of thousands of clones, with roughly four fifths as singletons. This CDR3 is 14 amino acids long. Germline V gene lookup returns CDR1 SGHTA and CDR2 FQGTGA. V was cut by 4 bases and J by 6 bases, with 12 bases left in between. The sequencing sample was made of PBMCs. V is TRBV7-3 and J is TRBJ2-2; D possibly corresponds to TRBD2 (6 bases). The receptor comes from a man under 40 in good health and CMV-seronegative. The CDR3 DNA sequence: TGTGCCAGCAGCTCCTCGACTAGAGCCGGGGAGCTGTTTTTT. This translates into CASSSSTRAGELFF.